The rows below give T cell receptor beta chains drawn from one sample of a study of blood T cell repertoires in COVID-19. The table came from immunoSEQ multiplex PCR; TCRdb's copy has only in-frame clones and leaves some out. The table records over 400,000 clones, roughly 85% of them present only once. The sequenced material came from peripheral blood. These receptors all come from a human donor in a cohort sampled during active COVID-19. Both conserved end residues are part of each CDR3. D genes are given only for firm matches. Clone sizes are given selectively: once, few, many, or a class where the clone is expanded.

-	TRBV27	TRBD1	TRBJ1-6	CASGGQGGNSPLHF	TGTGCCAGCGGGGGACAGGGTGGCAATTCACCCCTCCACTTT
-	TRBV5-4	TRBD1	TRBJ2-1	CASSGGQGYNEQFF	TGTGCCAGCAGCGGGGGACAGGGCTACAATGAGCAGTTCTTC
-	TRBV11-2	TRBD2	TRBJ2-3	CASSLLVAGATDTQYF	TGTGCCAGCAGCTTATTGGTAGCGGGGGCCACAGATACGCAGTATTTT
-	TRBV30	-	TRBJ1-3	CAWNIGFSGNTIYF	TGTGCCTGGAATATCGGGTTCTCTGGAAACACCATATATTTT
once	TRBV5-4	TRBD2	TRBJ2-4	CASSLGLAGAKNIQYF	TGTGCCAGCAGCTTGGGACTAGCGGGAGCCAAAAACATTCAGTACTTC
-	TRBV7-9	TRBD1	TRBJ2-3	CASSMGWQGDWDTQYF	TGTGCCAGCAGCATGGGGTGGCAGGGGGATTGGGATACGCAGTATTTT
-	TRBV21-1	-	TRBJ2-7	CASSKQGRVMSYEQYF	TGTGCCAGCAGCAAACAGGGCAGGGTAATGTCCTACGAGCAGTACTTC
-	TRBV24-1	TRBD2	TRBJ2-3	CATSGGPTGTTDTQYF	TGTGCCACCTCGGGGGGACCAACGGGAACCACAGATACGCAGTATTTT
-	TRBV9	-	TRBJ1-6	CASSVRSAGNSPLHF	TGTGCCAGCAGCGTCCGATCGGCGGGGAATTCACCCCTCCACTTT
-	TRBV2	-	TRBJ2-7	CASRTGDYEQYF	TGTGCCAGCAGGACAGGAGATTACGAGCAGTACTTC
-	TRBV2	-	TRBJ1-3	CASRVDTGNTIYF	TGTGCCAGCAGGGTAGACACTGGAAACACCATATATTTT
-	TRBV6-2/TRBV6-3	TRBD2	TRBJ2-3	CASSSTGGRFTDTQYF	TGTGCCAGCAGTTCTACGGGGGGGAGGTTCACAGATACGCAGTATTTT
-	TRBV29-1	-	TRBJ2-3	CSAAGRLTDTQYF	TGCAGCGCCGCAGGTCGTTTAACAGATACGCAGTATTTT
once	TRBV27	-	TRBJ2-2	CASRSRALFSGELFF	TGTGCCAGCAGGTCGAGGGCGCTGTTCAGCGGGGAGCTGTTTTTT
-	TRBV7-2	TRBD1	TRBJ1-5	CASSPQGGIGQPQHF	TGTGCCAGCAGCCCACAGGGGGGGATAGGGCAGCCCCAGCATTTT
-	TRBV7-9	-	TRBJ1-2	CASSGDIYGYTF	TGTGCCAGCAGCGGGGACATCTATGGCTACACCTTC
-	TRBV6-2/TRBV6-3	TRBD2	TRBJ2-5	CASSSSLAGVETQYF	TGTGCCAGCAGTTCATCACTAGCGGGAGTAGAGACCCAGTACTTC
-	TRBV28	-	TRBJ2-4	CASRRDFKNIQYF	TGTGCCAGCCGCCGGGACTTCAAAAACATTCAGTACTTC
-	TRBV4-1	-	TRBJ1-4	CASSQDINRQVGEKLFF	TGCGCCAGCAGCCAAGATATTAACCGACAGGTGGGAGAAAAACTGTTTTTT